A single sample is the source of the 29 T cell receptor beta chains below, sequenced in a study of cytomegalovirus exposure and HLA in healthy donors. The primer mix had 60 Vbeta and 13 Jbeta primers. The method was immunoSEQ multiplex PCR; TCRdb's version includes in-frame clones alone and lacks a portion of them. The profile shows 150,000 to 200,000 clones, 60% to 85% of them singletons. Source material: PBMCs. The receptors derive from a female donor in good health and CMV-seronegative.

The chain carries TRBV30 and TRBJ2-1; no reliable D call. Trimming left V 5 bases short and J 0 bases short, with 14 bases between. Germline V gene lookup returns CDR1 GTSNPN and CDR2 SVGIG (reference sequence). CDR3 size: 15 residues. CDR3 protein: CAWSFAVYSYNEQFF. CDR3 nucleotides: TGTGCCTGGTCATTTGCGGTCTACTCCTACAATGAGCAGTTCTTC.

This chain uses TRBV4-1 with TRBJ2-2; D might be TRBD2 (6 bases). CDR1 is MGHRA and CDR2 is YSYEKL in the germline V gene. The CDR3 runs 14 residues. Trimming left V 6 bases short and J 6 bases short, with 14 bases between. The CDR3: CASSFSGEAGELFF. The DNA of the CDR3 is TGCGCCAGCAGTTTTAGTGGGGAGGCCGGGGAGCTGTTTTTT.

This clone was detected once. V is TRBV6-6 and J is TRBJ2-2, with unresolved D. V was clipped by 6 bases and J by 5 bases, with 13 bases between them. Germline-derived CDR1 and CDR2 are MNHNY and SVGAGI (reference sequence). CDR3 length: 14 residues. The CDR3 DNA reads as TGTGCCAGCAGACCCTTAGAGACTACCGGGGAGCTGTTTTTT. Translating gives CASRPLETTGELFF.

In this sample, this clone turned up once. The rearrangement joins TRBV9 to TRBJ1-1, with TRBD1 as a possible D gene (6 bases). Per germline, CDR1 SGDLS and CDR2 YYNGEE. The CDR3 length is 16 residues. Trimming removed 0 bases at V and 5 bases at J, with 17 bases between. CDR3 sequence reads: CASSVGPLLTGTEAFF. CDR3 nucleotide sequence: TGTGCCAGCAGCGTAGGGCCCCTATTAACAGGGACTGAAGCTTTCTTT.

The chain has TRBV19 and TRBJ1-6; TRBD1 is a possible D gene (6 bases). The length of the CDR3 is 18 residues. Trimming cost V 5 bases and J 8 bases, with 25 bases left between them. Germline V lookup: CDR1 LNHDA, CDR2 SQIVND (reference sequence). The DNA of the CDR3 is TGTGCCAGTAGTCAAGCTCTTAACACAGGGAGCGACCATTCACCCCTCCACTTT. Translation gives CASSQALNTGSDHSPLHF.

V is TRBV7-2 and J is TRBJ2-5; a possible D gene is TRBD2 (7 bases). Germline CDR1 reads SGHTA; CDR2 reads FQGNSA. V was pared by 3 bases and J by 4 bases, with 15 bases between. The CDR3 extends over 15 amino acids. In DNA, the CDR3 is TGTGCCAGCAGCTTTTTTGGGGGGGCTTCAGAGACCCAGTACTTC. Its translation: CASSFFGGASETQYF. Looking up the rest from reference TRBV7-2 and TRBJ2-5 gives the full variable domain: GAGVSQSPSNKVTEKGKDVELRCDPISGHTALYWYRQSLGQGLEFLIYFQGNSAPDKSGLPSDRFSAERTGGSVSTLTIQRTQQEDSAVYLCASSFFGGASETQYFGPGTRLLVL.

V gene TRBV13 combines with J gene TRBJ2-2, with 14 bases aligning to TRBD2. Looked up from germline, CDR1 is PRHDT and CDR2 is FYEKMQ (reference sequence). This CDR3 is built from 18 residues. V shed 5 bases, J shed 2 bases, and the junction held 7 bases outside the gene matches. The CDR3 sequence: CASSKRLAGGLNTGELFF. DNA of the CDR3: TGTGCCAGCAGCAAGAGACTAGCGGGAGGGCTAAACACCGGGGAGCTGTTTTTT.

This chain links TRBV27 with TRBJ2-7, with 13 bases aligning to TRBD2. J gave up 4 bases and V 8 bases, and 8 bases lay outside the gene matches. Germline V gives CDR1 MNHEY, CDR2 SMNVEV (reference sequence). The CDR3 loop spans 15 amino acids. DNA for the CDR3: TGTGCCAGCCGACATACTAGCGGGAGGGCTTACGAGCAGTACTTC. This gives the protein CASRHTSGRAYEQYF.

The V and J genes are TRBV7-9 and TRBJ2-3, with D tentatively TRBD2 (7 bases). The CDR3 contains 16 residues. Trimming cost V 7 bases and J 0 bases, with 17 bases left between them. CDR1 is SEHNR and CDR2 is FQNEAQ in the germline V gene (reference sequence). This CDR3 is CASTTRRGPSTDTQYF. CDR3 nucleotide sequence: TGTGCCAGCACTACTCGGCGGGGGCCTAGCACAGATACGCAGTATTTT.

The rearrangement joins TRBV4-1 to TRBJ2-3, with D possibly TRBD1 on 6 matching bases. CDR1 and CDR2 (germline): MGHRA, YSYEKL. The V end was cut by 2 bases, the J end by 2 bases, with 14 bases between. The CDR3 is 16 residues long. The CDR3, as DNA: TGCGCCAGCAGCCAACCGGGACATATATTCACAGATACGCAGTATTTT. This encodes CASSQPGHIFTDTQYF.

The chain recombines TRBV11-1 with TRBJ1-3; D uncertain. V was trimmed by 5 bases and J by 7 bases, leaving 15 bases between them. CDR1 and CDR2 from the germline V gene are SGHAT and FQDESV (reference sequence). The CDR3 covers 14 residues. The CDR3 DNA reads as TGTGCCAGCAGCACCTGGACGCCGGGGAACACCATATATTTT. It yields the protein CASSTWTPGNTIYF. Drawing the rest from reference TRBV11-1 and TRBJ1-3, the complete variable domain is EAEVAQSPRYKITEKSQAVAFWCDPISGHATLYWYRQILGQGPELLVQFQDESVVDDSQLPKDRFSAERLKGVDSTLKIQPAELGDSAMYLCASSTWTPGNTIYFGEGSWLTVV.

The chain carries TRBV9 and TRBJ2-4; D gene uncertain. Trimming pared 5 bases from V and 9 bases from J, leaving 24 bases between. CDR3 length equals 16 residues. From germline, CDR1 is SGDLS and CDR2 YYNGEE. CDR3 protein: CASSEEPTRPDVIQYF. Here the CDR3 DNA reads TGTGCCAGCAGTGAGGAACCTACCCGGCCGGATGTCATTCAGTACTTC.

This clone showed up just once. The junction shows a germline mismatch at one end, possibly a read error. This chain connects TRBV5-1 to TRBJ2-3; D is uncertain. CDR1 is SGHRS and CDR2 is YFSETQ in the germline V gene. This CDR3 spans 14 amino acids. The CDR3 bases are TGCGCCAGCAGCTTGGATATTGGCACGGATACGCAGTATTTT. Its protein is CASSLDIGTDTQYF.

The chain couples TRBV29-1 to TRBJ2-1; TRBD1 might be the D (6 bases). V shed 1 base and J shed 6 bases, with 10 bases lying between them. This CDR3 contains 13 residues. Germline V gene sequence: CDR1 SQVTM, CDR2 ANQGSEA. CDR3 sequence: CSVEGQVINEQFF. The CDR3 nucleotides are TGCAGCGTTGAAGGACAGGTAATCAATGAGCAGTTCTTC.

The J gene is TRBJ1-5, the V gene TRBV27; tentative D call: TRBD1 (5 bases). In germline, CDR1 is MNHEY, CDR2 SMNVEV (reference sequence). The CDR3 covers 14 residues. The V end was cut by 4 bases, the J end by 3 bases, with 10 bases between. This chain's CDR3 is CASSSGTYNQPQHF. Here the CDR3 DNA reads TGTGCCAGCAGTTCCGGGACTTACAATCAGCCCCAGCATTTT.

A single count supports this clone. This rearrangement joins TRBV7-9 to TRBJ2-5, with TRBD1 identical over 9 bases. The J call is uncertain, as TRBJ2-7 better fits the DNA end. Germline assignment: CDR1 SEHNR and CDR2 FQNEAQ (reference sequence). The CDR3 has 14 amino acids. The CDR3 sequence: CASSLDRGDYEQYF. The CDR3 coding sequence is TGTGCCAGCAGCTTGGACAGGGGCGACTACGAGCAGTACTTC.

J is TRBJ2-3 and V is TRBV7-2; D unclear. Germline V gene data show CDR1 as SGHTA and CDR2 as FQGNSA. V lost 1 base to trimming and J lost 4 bases, with 12 bases between them. The CDR3 is 15 residues long. CDR3 residues: CASSLGQNSADTQYF. The CDR3 DNA reads TGTGCCAGCAGCTTAGGACAAAATTCCGCAGATACGCAGTATTTT.

The chain couples TRBV5-6 to TRBJ2-7; D is undetermined. V was cut by 0 bases and J by 7 bases, with 11 bases left in between. The germline CDR1 and CDR2 sequences are SGHDT and YYEEEE. CDR3 size: 13 residues. In nucleotides, the CDR3 is TGTGCCAGCAGCTTGGTTTCTTCTCGGGAGCAGTACTTC. Protein: CASSLVSSREQYF.

The rearrangement links TRBV5-1 to TRBJ2-7, with D maybe TRBD2 (7 bases). The V gene's germline CDR1 is SGHRS and CDR2 YFSETQ. The CDR3 totals 14 residues. Trimming stripped 1 base from V and 5 bases from J, with 13 bases between. CDR3 residues: CASSLFRGAHEQYF. The CDR3 coding sequence is TGCGCCAGCAGCTTGTTTCGGGGGGCCCACGAGCAGTACTTC.

The chain carries TRBV18 and TRBJ2-6, with TRBD1 identical over 8 bases. V shed 6 bases and J 1 base; nucleotides not matched to a gene: 5. This CDR3 region has 16 residues. Germline values: CDR1 KGHSH, CDR2 LQKENI. As DNA, the CDR3 is TGTGCCAGCTCTCAGGGACAGGCATCTGGGGCCAACGTCCTGACTTTC. Translation gives CASSQGQASGANVLTF.

V is TRBV5-8 and J is TRBJ2-5; TRBD1 is a possible D gene (5 bases). The V gene lost 0 bases and the J gene lost 7 bases, with 25 bases spanning the gap. The V gene's germline CDR1 is SGHTS and CDR2 YDEGEE. This CDR3 has 18 residues. The CDR3 DNA is TGTGCCAGCAGCTTGGACTGGGGCACAGTCTCCCCACGGCGGACCCAGTACTTC. Its translation: CASSLDWGTVSPRRTQYF.

This clone was seen just once. The CDR3 DNA is TGTGCCAGCAGCTCACAGGGGGGCAGCTATGGCTACACCTTC. This encodes CASSSQGGSYGYTF. The rearrangement uses TRBV7-2 and TRBJ1-2; 8 bases match TRBD1. The germline CDR1 and CDR2 sequences are SGHTA and FQGNSA. With 4 bases clipped from V and 4 bases from J, the junction kept 5 bases outside the gene matches. This CDR3 is built from 14 residues.

The CDR3 reads CASSVGRESTDTQYF. CDR3 nucleotide sequence: TGTGCCAGCAGCGTAGGGCGGGAGAGCACAGATACGCAGTATTTT. The rearrangement joins TRBV9 to TRBJ2-3; 7 nucleotides agree with TRBD2. The V gene's germline CDR1 is SGDLS and CDR2 YYNGEE. CDR3 length: 15 amino acids. The trim removed 0 bases at V and 0 bases at J, leaving 1 base unmatched. Full variable domain (missing parts from reference TRBV9 and TRBJ2-3): DSGVTQTPKHLITATGQRVTLRCSPRSGDLSVYWYQQSLDQGLQFLIQYYNGEERAKGNILERFSAQQFPDLHSELNLSSLELGDSALYFCASSVGRESTDTQYFGPGTRLTVL.

The chain carries TRBV9 and TRBJ1-5; TRBD1 matches 11 bases. J was trimmed by 7 bases and V by 0 bases; bases with no gene match: 6. Germline V lookup: CDR1 SGDLS, CDR2 YYNGEE. The length of the CDR3 is 16 residues. CDR3 bases: TGTGCCAGCAGCGTAGGGGCGGACAGGGGGCGACAGCCCCAGCATTTT. The encoded protein is CASSVGADRGRQPQHF.

V is TRBV12-5 and J is TRBJ1-4; 10 bases match TRBD1. V shed 7 bases, J shed 6 bases, and the junction held 14 bases outside the gene matches. The CDR3 length is 17 residues. Germline loops: CDR1 LGHNT, CDR2 FRNRAP. CDR3 protein: CASAPVVGTGVDEKLFF. CDR3 coding DNA: TGTGCTAGTGCCCCGGTCGTCGGGACAGGGGTGGATGAAAAACTGTTTTTT.

The chain recombines TRBV5-4 with TRBJ2-1; 10 positions agree with TRBD2. V shed 3 bases and J 0 bases; nucleotides not matched to a gene: 6. This CDR3 has 17 amino acids. Germline assignment: CDR1 SGHNT and CDR2 YYREEE (reference sequence). The chain's CDR3 is CASSWGLAQSSYNEQFF. The CDR3 DNA reads as TGTGCCAGCAGCTGGGGACTAGCGCAAAGCTCCTACAATGAGCAGTTCTTC. Combining the CDR3 with reference TRBV5-4 and TRBJ2-1 gives the whole variable domain ETGVTQSPTHLIKTRGQQVTLRCSSQSGHNTVSWYQQALGQGPQFIFQYYREEENGRGNFPPRFSGLQFPNYSSELNVNALELDDSALYLCASSWGLAQSSYNEQFFGPGTRLTVL.

The chain is built from TRBV4-1 and TRBJ2-7; maybe TRBD2 (6 bases). The CDR3 consists of 17 residues. Trimming removed 0 bases from V and 2 bases from J, with 17 bases in between. Per the germline V gene, CDR1 is MGHRA and CDR2 is YSYEKL. The DNA of the CDR3 is TGCGCCAGCAGCCAAGATAGGCCTGCGGGATCGACCTACGAGCAGTACTTC. Its protein product is CASSQDRPAGSTYEQYF.

This rearrangement joins TRBV19 to TRBJ1-5, with 8 bases matching TRBD1. This CDR3 has 17 amino acids. Germline-derived CDR1 and CDR2 are LNHDA and SQIVND (reference sequence). V was pared by 4 bases and J by 0 bases, with 8 bases of the junction left unmatched. The CDR3 sequence is CASSRWDRSYSNQPQHF. Written as DNA, the CDR3 is TGTGCCAGTAGTAGGTGGGACAGGAGCTATAGCAATCAGCCCCAGCATTTT.

This sequence joins TRBV5-1 and TRBJ2-3; 7 bases agree with TRBD1. The germline gives CDR1 SGHRS, CDR2 YFSETQ. V shed 4 bases and J 2 bases; nucleotides not matched to a gene: 4. CDR3 length equals 14 residues. CDR3 bases: TGCGCCAGCAGCCTAGGGGGCAACACAGATACGCAGTATTTT. This codes for CASSLGGNTDTQYF.